Below are 23 T cell receptor beta chains sequenced from a single sample in a study of blood T cell repertoires in COVID-19. The method was immunoSEQ multiplex PCR; TCRdb's version includes in-frame clones alone and lacks a portion of them. The repertoire holds a few hundred thousand clones, with around 85% as singletons. Material: peripheral blood. These receptors all come from a man in his 60s with acute or convalescent COVID-19.

This sequence joins TRBV18 and TRBJ1-5; D not resolved. V was shortened by 2 bases and J by 3 bases, with 8 bases between the two germline ends. The germline V gene encodes CDR1 KGHSH and CDR2 LQKENI. CDR3 length: 14 amino acids. CDR3 sequence: CASSPGGPNQPQHF. The CDR3 coding sequence is TGTGCCAGCTCACCAGGAGGGCCCAATCAGCCCCAGCATTTT.

The rearrangement joins TRBV5-1 to TRBJ1-1; 7 bases are shared with TRBD1. The CDR3 extends over 14 amino acids. Germline trimming cut 3 bases from V and 2 bases from J; bases unmatched to any gene: 4. Germline CDR1 reads SGHRS; CDR2 reads YFSETQ. CDR3 nucleotides: TGCGCCAGCAGCTGGGGACAGCCAAACACTGAAGCTTTCTTT. Its translation: CASSWGQPNTEAFF.

V and J are TRBV7-2 and TRBJ2-5; a weak D match, TRBD1 (6 bases). Trimming left V 4 bases short and J 10 bases short, with 19 bases between. This CDR3 is built from 14 residues. Germline CDR1 reads SGHTA; CDR2 reads FQGNSA. The CDR3 DNA reads as TGTGCCAGCAGCTGCCGGGACACGCCTTGTTTCCAGTACTTC. Amino acids: CASSCRDTPCFQYF.

The V and J genes are TRBV5-4 and TRBJ1-1; TRBD1 might be the D (5 bases). CDR1 is SGHNT, CDR2 YYREEE, per germline (reference sequence). The CDR3 is 15 amino acids. V lost 4 bases and J lost 0, with 13 bases in between. CDR3 protein: CASSPPDKMNTEAFF. Written as DNA, the CDR3 is TGTGCCAGCAGCCCCCCGGACAAAATGAACACTGAAGCTTTCTTT.

The chain is built from TRBV28 and TRBJ2-5, with D unresolved. Germline V gene data show CDR1 as MDHEN and CDR2 as SYDVKM. V was cut by 5 bases and J by 2 bases, with 9 bases left in between. This CDR3 comprises 13 residues. The CDR3 sequence: CASSLRIQETQYF. As DNA, the CDR3 is TGTGCCAGCAGTCTCAGGATTCAAGAGACCCAGTACTTC.

This chain uses TRBV7-9 with TRBJ1-1; 9 bases agree with TRBD1. The V and J ends lost 6 bases and 3 bases, in that order; junction bases with no gene match: 5. Germline loops: CDR1 SEHNR, CDR2 FQNEAQ (reference sequence). This CDR3 spans 14 amino acids. The CDR3 DNA sequence: TGTGCCAGCAGTTCCGGGACAGGGCACACTGAAGCTTTCTTT. Protein sequence: CASSSGTGHTEAFF.

V and J are TRBV15 and TRBJ1-2; a possible D gene is TRBD1 (5 bases). Trimming removed 5 bases from V and 5 bases from J, with 15 bases in between. The CDR3 covers 14 residues. The germline CDR1 and CDR2 sequences are LNHNV and YYDKDF (reference sequence). The CDR3 loop is CATSGWTHPYGYTF. The DNA of the CDR3 is TGTGCCACCAGCGGATGGACACATCCATATGGCTACACCTTC.

The chain combines TRBV19 with TRBJ1-2; D may be TRBD1 (5 bases). CDR1 is LNHDA, CDR2 SQIVND, per germline (reference sequence). CDR3 length: 14 amino acids. The germline V and J ends were trimmed by 1 base and 5 bases, with 11 bases remaining between them. The CDR3 DNA reads TGTGCCAGTAGTATAGGCAGGGCCCATTATGGCTACACCTTC. Translated, it gives CASSIGRAHYGYTF.

This sequence joins TRBV6-5 and TRBJ1-1; 7 bases align to TRBD1. The CDR3 has 15 residues. In germline, CDR1 is MNHEY, CDR2 SVGAGI. The junction had 6 bases not matched to a gene; V was cut back by 5 bases and J by 0 bases. The chain's CDR3 is CASSQAGTVNTEAFF. The DNA of the CDR3 is TGTGCCAGCAGTCAGGCCGGGACAGTGAACACTGAAGCTTTCTTT.

The chain links TRBV5-8 to TRBJ1-5, with no clear D. CDR1 and CDR2 (germline): SGHTS, YDEGEE. Trimming took off 1 base at V and 4 bases at J, with 6 bases between the two ends. The length of the CDR3 is 13 residues. The CDR3 protein is CASSLQRNQPQHF. The CDR3 nucleotides are TGTGCCAGCAGCTTGCAGAGGAATCAGCCCCAGCATTTT.

Concerning this clone itself: One end of the junction fails to match germline, which may point to a read error. The chain links TRBV27 to TRBJ1-4, with D unresolved. Germline V CDR1 and CDR2: MNHEY, SMNVEV (reference sequence). The CDR3 totals 14 residues. CDR3 residues: CATSRPGFNEKLFF. The CDR3 DNA sequence: TGTGCCACCAGTCGGCCCGGGTTTAATGAAAAACTGTTTTTT.

V and J are TRBV7-9 and TRBJ2-7; TRBD1 agrees at 9 bases. There are 14 residues in the CDR3. Germline trimming cut 3 bases from V and 5 bases from J; bases unmatched to any gene: 5. The germline CDR1 and CDR2 sequences are SEHNR and FQNEAQ (reference sequence). CDR3 nucleotides: TGTGCCAGCAGCTTCGGGACAGGGTATGACGAGCAGTACTTC. Translated: CASSFGTGYDEQYF.

This chain links TRBV6-5 with TRBJ1-2; no definite D call. V was trimmed by 0 bases and J by 6 bases, leaving 17 bases between them. The CDR3 has 16 amino acids. Germline CDR1 and CDR2: MNHEY and SVGAGI. CDR3 DNA sequence: TGTGCCAGCAGTTACTCTTACGTTGAGGGAGCCGATGGCTACACCTTC. Its protein is CASSYSYVEGADGYTF.

The genes are TRBV30 and TRBJ1-4; D not resolved. Germline V gene sequence: CDR1 GTSNPN, CDR2 SVGIG (reference sequence). CDR3 length equals 15 residues. V dropped 4 bases and J dropped 5 bases, with 17 bases sitting between them. DNA of the CDR3: TGTGCCTGGAATCCGGGAAGGGAGGAGAATGAAAAACTGTTTTTT. Protein product: CAWNPGREENEKLFF. Full variable domain (missing parts from reference TRBV30 and TRBJ1-4): SQTIHQWPATLVQPVGSPLSLECTVEGTSNPNLYWYRQAAGRGLQLLFYSVGIGQISSEVPQNLSASRPQDRQFILSSKKLLLSDSGFYLCAWNPGREENEKLFFGSGTQLSVL.

The chain links TRBV6-5 to TRBJ1-1; TRBD1 might be the D (5 bases). V dropped 2 bases and J dropped 6 bases, with 13 bases sitting between them. The CDR3 runs 14 residues. Per the germline V gene, CDR1 is MNHEY and CDR2 is SVGAGI. The CDR3 sequence: CASSYPREGAEAFF. The CDR3 DNA is TGTGCCAGCAGTTACCCCAGGGAGGGAGCTGAAGCTTTCTTT.

The gene calls are TRBV25-1 and TRBJ1-5; 7 nucleotides match TRBD1. Losses at the gene ends were 5 bases for V and 6 bases for J; bases not matched to a gene: 4. The CDR3 contains 13 residues. Germline assignment: CDR1 MGHDK and CDR2 SYGVNS. The CDR3 spells CASSQTGTQPQHF. The CDR3 DNA reads TGTGCCAGCAGTCAGACAGGGACTCAGCCCCAGCATTTT.

The chain carries TRBV6-2 or TRBV6-3 and TRBJ2-1; D remains unclear. With 2 bases removed from V and 7 bases from J, the gap between germline ends came to 12 bases. This CDR3 comprises 14 residues. The V gene's germline CDR1 is MNHEY and CDR2 SVGEGT. CDR3 coding DNA: TGTGCCAGCAGTTACCCTTCCCGTTCTAATGAGCAGTTCTTC. Its translation: CASSYPSRSNEQFF.

The genes are TRBV7-9 and TRBJ1-1, with 7 bases fitting TRBD1. From germline, CDR1 is SEHNR and CDR2 FQNEAQ (reference sequence). V lost 4 bases to trimming and J lost 6 bases; unmatched junction nucleotides: 5. The CDR3 consists of 13 residues. The DNA of the CDR3 is TGTGCCAGCAGCTCTTACAGGGGTGCTGAAGCTTTCTTT. It is translated as CASSSYRGAEAFF.

The J gene is TRBJ1-2, the V gene TRBV11-2; D might be TRBD1 (5 bases). CDR1 is SGHAT and CDR2 is FQNNGV in the germline V gene. V was cut by 4 bases and J by 4 bases, with 19 bases left in between. The length of the CDR3 is 16 residues. CDR3 nucleotides: TGTGCCAGCAGCTCTGAAACAGGCTTGGACGGCTATGGCTACACCTTC. Amino acid sequence: CASSSETGLDGYGYTF.

J is TRBJ1-3 and V is TRBV11-3, with D tentatively TRBD1 (5 bases). The CDR3 spans 14 residues. CDR1 is SGHNT, CDR2 YENEEA, per germline. Trimming stripped 3 bases from V and 0 bases from J, with 6 bases between. The DNA of the CDR3 is TGTGCCAGCAGCTTTGACAGCTCTGGAAACACCATATATTTT. Protein: CASSFDSSGNTIYF. The full variable domain, with the rest looked up from reference TRBV11-3 and TRBJ1-3, is EAGVVQSPRYKIIEKKQPVAFWCNPISGHNTLYWYLQNLGQGPELLIRYENEEAVDDSQLPKDRFSAERLKGVDSTLKIQPAELGDSAVYLCASSFDSSGNTIYFGEGSWLTVV.

This chain joins TRBV11-3 and TRBJ1-2; weak D call: TRBD1 (6 bases). V lost 4 bases, J lost 7 bases, and 13 bases lay in between. CDR3 length equals 13 residues. The germline gives CDR1 SGHNT, CDR2 YENEEA. The CDR3 loop is CASSSNRVGGYTF. CDR3 coding DNA: TGTGCCAGCAGCTCAAACAGGGTCGGTGGCTACACCTTC. The complete variable domain, with remaining parts taken from reference TRBV11-3 and TRBJ1-2, reads EAGVVQSPRYKIIEKKQPVAFWCNPISGHNTLYWYLQNLGQGPELLIRYENEEAVDDSQLPKDRFSAERLKGVDSTLKIQPAELGDSAVYLCASSSNRVGGYTFGSGTRLTVV.

V usage is TRBV11-3 and J usage is TRBJ2-5, with unresolved D. There are 16 residues in the CDR3. Germline CDR1 is SGHNT and CDR2 is YENEEA. The V and J ends lost 1 base and 5 bases respectively, with 17 bases between them. In DNA form, the CDR3 reads TGTGCCAGCAGCTTAGTCGTGACTTCCAGTTGGGAGACCCAGTACTTC. It translates to CASSLVVTSSWETQYF.

The chain recombines TRBV30 with TRBJ1-3; D unclear. Germline CDR1 reads GTSNPN; CDR2 reads SVGIG (reference sequence). V lost 0 bases to trimming and J lost 0 bases, with 15 bases between them. This CDR3 is built from 17 residues. In nucleotides, the CDR3 is TGTGCCTGGAGTGTCCCGCCAGGATACATCTCTGGAAACACCATATATTTT. This codes for CAWSVPPGYISGNTIYF.